This record looks at one TCR beta chain sequence and its context. Its antigen is as yet unknown. The treatment: over 15 received Ad26.COV2.S at low or high dose, single or two shots; 5 received placebo; per-sample allocation not given. Day 63 after the first injection of vaccine or placebo was the sampling time. Generated by immunoSEQ multiplex PCR, the TCRdb table keeps only in-frame clones and is missing some. This sample yields about 400,000 clones, of which roughly 90% are seen a single time; 1.5% to 2% belongs to the top ten. This record belongs to a study of Ad26.COV2.S vaccination and SARS-CoV-2 variants. Study-level findings and limits: Analyses that measured TCR breadth and depth may have underestimated total T cell responses.

Trimming cost V 6 bases and J 6 bases, with 15 bases left between them. The CDR3 is 14 residues long. Germline V lookup: CDR1 LGHDT, CDR2 YNNKEL (reference sequence). The source of this sequence is a person between 18 and 65 years old who received the Ad26.COV2.S COVID-19 vaccine or a placebo. V is TRBV3-1 (or the pseudogene TRBV3-2) and J is TRBJ2-1; D unclear. This sample comprised peripheral blood, obtained in a trial of Ad26.COV2.S vaccine versus placebo. The CDR3 nucleotides read TGTGCCAGCAGGAGCCCGTGGCTCAGCAATGAGCAGTTCTTC. Translated: CASRSPWLSNEQFF.